The T cell receptor (beta chain) described here comes from a study of T-cell memory formation after mild COVID-19. General observations from the study: Largely, contracting CD4+ clones fell within CM and EM, and contracting CD8+ clones within EMRA. Day 15 to 85 contractors were CD4/CD8 balanced; later expanders leaned CD4+.

From germline, CDR1 is SGHTA and CDR2 FQGNSA. The CDR3 covers 13 residues. 5'RACE, which relied on constant-segment primers, yielded TCR alpha and TCR beta cDNA libraries carrying sample barcodes and UMIs. One entry per CDR3 protein, called by TCRdb with MiXCR from the 5' RACE reads. The repertoire holds about 160,000 distinct CDR3 sequences, 25% to 40% seen once, with around 11% in the top ten. Notes on this clonotype: Its antigen is not known. At one of its ends the junction is not consistent with the germline gene, which may arise from a read error.

The genes are TRBV7-2 and TRBJ1-5, with unresolved D. Sequencing used PBMCs or a T cell subset sorted from them (not recorded which). The receptor was isolated from an adult woman who had mild COVID-19 (a few samples of this study predate the infection). Cell type and time point are not known. CDR3 bases: TGTGCGAGAGAAGAGGTTGGAAATGAGAAATTAACCTTT. It yields the protein CAREEVGNEKLTF.